This TCR beta chain was identified in a study of blood T cells in healthy people across ages. The second PCR ran 7 to 11 cycles with a sample-barcoded 5' primer and J-beta primers. TCRdb analysed the 5' RACE reads with MiXCR anew, one entry per CDR3 protein. Seen here are 730,000 or so distinct CDR3 sequences, about 42% observed once, and the top ten hold 20% to 25%. The germline CDR1 and CDR2 sequences are KGHSH and LQKENI. This CDR3 spans 13 amino acids. The chain is built from TRBV18 and TRBJ2-5; D is perhaps TRBD1 (6 bases). The J call could be wrong; TRBJ2-7 is a better fit for the DNA end. Sequences were obtained from blood. This sequence was found in a woman aged 55-70 years in good health. CDR3 residues: CASSEDSAYEQYF. The DNA for the CDR3 is TGTGCCAGCTCAGAGGACAGCGCCTACGAGCAGTACTTC.